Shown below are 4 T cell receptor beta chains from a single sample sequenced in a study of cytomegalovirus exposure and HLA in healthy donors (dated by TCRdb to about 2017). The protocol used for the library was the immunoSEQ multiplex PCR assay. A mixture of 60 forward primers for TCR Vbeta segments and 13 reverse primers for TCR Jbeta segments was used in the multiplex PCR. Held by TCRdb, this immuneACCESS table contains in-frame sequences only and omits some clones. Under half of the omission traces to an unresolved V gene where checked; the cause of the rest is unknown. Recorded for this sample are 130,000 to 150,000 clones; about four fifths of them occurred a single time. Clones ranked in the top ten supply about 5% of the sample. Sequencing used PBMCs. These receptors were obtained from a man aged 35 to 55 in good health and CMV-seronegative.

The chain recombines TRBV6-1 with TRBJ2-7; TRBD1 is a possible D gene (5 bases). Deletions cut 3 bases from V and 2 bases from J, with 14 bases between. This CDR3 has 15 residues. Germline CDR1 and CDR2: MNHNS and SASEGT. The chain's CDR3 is CASSDATGAAYEQYF. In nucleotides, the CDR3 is TGTGCCAGCAGTGATGCGACTGGGGCCGCCTACGAGCAGTACTTC.

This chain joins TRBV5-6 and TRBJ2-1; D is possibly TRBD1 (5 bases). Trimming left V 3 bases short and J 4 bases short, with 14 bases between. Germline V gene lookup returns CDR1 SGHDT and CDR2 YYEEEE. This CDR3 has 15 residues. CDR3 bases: TGTGCCAGCAGCTCACGGCCAGGACATTACAATGAGCAGTTCTTC. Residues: CASSSRPGHYNEQFF.

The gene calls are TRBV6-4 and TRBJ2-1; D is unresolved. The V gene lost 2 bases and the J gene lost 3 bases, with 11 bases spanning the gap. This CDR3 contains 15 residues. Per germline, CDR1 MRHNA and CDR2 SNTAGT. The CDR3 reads CASSDEAGHYNEQFF. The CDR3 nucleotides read TGTGCCAGCAGTGACGAAGCAGGTCACTACAATGAGCAGTTCTTC.

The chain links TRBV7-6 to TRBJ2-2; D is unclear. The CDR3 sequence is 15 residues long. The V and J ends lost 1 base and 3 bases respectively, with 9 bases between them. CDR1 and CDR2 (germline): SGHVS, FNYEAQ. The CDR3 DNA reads TGTGCCAGCAGCTTAGGGTACAGAGACACCGGGGAGCTGTTTTTT. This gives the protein CASSLGYRDTGELFF. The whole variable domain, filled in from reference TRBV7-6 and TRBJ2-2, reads GAGVSQSPRYKVTKRGQDVALRCDPISGHVSLYWYRQALGQGPEFLTYFNYEAQQDKSGLPNDRFSAERPEGSISTLTIQRTEQRDSAMYRCASSLGYRDTGELFFGEGSRLTVL.